This TCR beta chain was recovered during a study of T cell changes during pregnancy in multiple sclerosis. Sequencing used immunoSEQ multiplex PCR; TCRdb keeps in-frame clones, though not all of them. The sample records some 60,000 clones, 93% being singletons. V lost 0 bases, J lost 0 bases, and 6 bases lay in between. The CDR3 runs to 14 residues. CDR1 is SGDLS and CDR2 is YYNGEE in the germline V gene. Specimen: peripheral blood, collected after pregnancy. The V call is TRBV9, the J call TRBJ1-1; no clear D gene. The TCR originated in a female donor with multiple sclerosis, enrolled in a pregnancy study. The CDR3 loop reads CASSVGAVNTEAFF. CDR3 nucleotide sequence: TGTGCCAGCAGCGTAGGGGCAGTGAACACTGAAGCTTTCTTT.